Below are 15 T cell receptor beta chains sequenced from a single sample in a study of human T cells and chemical hapten exposure. Unfractionated whole blood was the source of the extracted total RNA. As the library was built, unique molecular identifiers were attached to individual cDNA molecules. TCRdb reprocessed the reads with MiXCR, giving one entry per CDR3 protein. This table holds around 120,000 distinct CDR3 sequences, 8.5% found once. Sequencing used whole blood. The receptors were sampled from a human donor in good health. Some clones in this sample may be carry-over from other donors' samples.

The chain is built from TRBV14 and TRBJ2-7; perhaps D is TRBD1 or TRBD2 (6 bases each). V gave up 1 base and J gave up 1 base, with 11 bases separating them. Germline lookup yields CDR1 SGHDN and CDR2 FVKESK. The CDR3 has 15 residues. The CDR3 DNA follows: TGTGCCAGCAGCCAAGCGGGGGCGCTTTCCTACGAGCAGTACTTC. Protein sequence: CASSQAGALSYEQYF. Full variable domain (outside the CDR3, taken from reference TRBV14 and TRBJ2-7): EAGVTQFPSHSVIEKGQTVTLRCDPISGHDNLYWYRRVMGKEIKFLLHFVKESKQDESGMPNNRFLAERTGGTYSTLKVQPAELEDSGVYFCASSQAGALSYEQYFGPGTRLTVT.

In its sample, this clonotype was seen a few times. This chain links TRBV11-2 with TRBJ2-7; D remains unclear. The germline V gene encodes CDR1 SGHAT and CDR2 FQNNGV. Trimming removed 1 base from V and 0 bases from J, with 10 bases in between. This CDR3 is 15 amino acids long. Here the CDR3 reads CASSLAPSISYEQYF. CDR3 bases: TGTGCCAGCAGCTTAGCCCCCAGTATCTCCTACGAGCAGTACTTC.

This clonotype was seen a handful of times. The chain joins TRBV12-5 to TRBJ2-3; D gene unclear. V gave up 7 bases and J gave up 4 bases, with 6 bases separating them. Germline loops: CDR1 LGHNT, CDR2 FRNRAP. There are 11 residues in the CDR3. The CDR3 nucleotides are TGTGCTAGTGAAAGGGCAGATACGCAGTATTTT. Amino acids: CASERADTQYF.

CDR3 nucleotides: TGTGCCAGCAGTCCCTCTCATGCTGTTGGAAACACCATATATTTT. Protein product: CASSPSHAVGNTIYF. The chain couples TRBV27 to TRBJ1-3, with unresolved D. Trimming left V 5 bases short and J 3 bases short, with 14 bases between. Germline V gene lookup returns CDR1 MNHEY and CDR2 SMNVEV (reference sequence). The CDR3 sequence is 15 residues long.

This clonotype came up a few times. CDR3 sequence reads: CSVEEVQGPNNEQFF. The CDR3 nucleotides read TGCAGCGTTGAAGAGGTTCAGGGCCCAAACAATGAGCAGTTCTTC. The V gene is TRBV29-1, the J gene TRBJ2-1, with D maybe TRBD1 (5 bases). The CDR3 covers 15 residues. The V gene's germline CDR1 is SQVTM and CDR2 ANQGSEA. Trimming removed 0 bases from V and 5 bases from J, with 14 bases in between.

This clonotype was seen more than once but under ten times. J is TRBJ2-2 and V is TRBV7-2; no firm D call. The CDR3 has 14 residues. Germline lookup yields CDR1 SGHTA and CDR2 FQGNSA. V gave up 5 bases and J gave up 4 bases, with 11 bases separating them. DNA of the CDR3: TGTGCCAGCAGCCTAATCGGGTTCACCGGGGAGCTGTTTTTT. Amino acid sequence: CASSLIGFTGELFF. The full variable domain, in which reference TRBV7-2 and TRBJ2-2 provide the parts outside the CDR3, is GAGVSQSPSNKVTEKGKDVELRCDPISGHTALYWYRQSLGQGLEFLIYFQGNSAPDKSGLPSDRFSAERTGGSVSTLTIQRTQQEDSAVYLCASSLIGFTGELFFGEGSRLTVL.

This clonotype was picked up a small number of times. The chain carries TRBV18 and TRBJ1-2; 7 bases fit TRBD1. Trimming at V came to 5 bases and at J to 8 bases, leaving 11 bases not matched to a gene. Germline V gene data show CDR1 as KGHSH and CDR2 as LQKENI. This CDR3 region has 14 residues. The CDR3 sequence is CASSSRQGEGGYTF. Here the CDR3 DNA reads TGTGCCAGCTCATCAAGACAGGGAGAAGGAGGCTACACCTTC. Full variable domain (missing parts from reference TRBV18 and TRBJ1-2): NAGVMQNPRHLVRRRGQEARLRCSPMKGHSHVYWYRQLPEEGLKFMVYLQKENIIDESGMPKERFSAEFPKEGPSILRIQQVVRGDSAAYFCASSSRQGEGGYTFGSGTRLTVV.

The chain combines TRBV7-2 with TRBJ1-2; 8 nucleotides match TRBD1. Germline V gene sequence: CDR1 SGHTA, CDR2 FQGNSA. The CDR3 contains 16 residues. Germline trimming cut 1 base from V and 4 bases from J; bases unmatched to any gene: 8. CDR3 in amino acids: CASSLVGQGRGYGYTF. The CDR3 DNA sequence: TGTGCCAGCAGCTTAGTAGGACAGGGTCGGGGCTATGGCTACACCTTC.

This clonotype appeared many times. The chain has TRBV7-9 and TRBJ1-1, with no clear D. V dropped 5 bases and J dropped 3 bases, with 7 bases sitting between them. This CDR3 is built from 12 residues. The germline gives CDR1 SEHNR, CDR2 FQNEAQ (reference sequence). Here the CDR3 DNA reads TGTGCCAGCAGCCGCGACGACACTGAAGCTTTCTTT. It codes for CASSRDDTEAFF.

The V gene is TRBV6-1, the J gene TRBJ2-3; D not resolved. The CDR3 runs to 12 residues. The germline V gene encodes CDR1 MNHNS and CDR2 SASEGT. Trimming removed 4 bases at V and 2 bases at J, with 4 bases between. In nucleotides, the CDR3 is TGTGCCAGCAGTGTAAACACAGATACGCAGTATTTT. It codes for CASSVNTDTQYF.

There are many counts of this clonotype. The V gene is TRBV12-3 or TRBV12-4, the J gene TRBJ1-6; 8 bases are a match to TRBD1. The CDR3 is 15 residues long. Germline trimming cut 2 bases from V and 8 bases from J; bases unmatched to any gene: 5. CDR3 residues: CASSLSPTGDSPLHF. DNA of the CDR3: TGTGCCAGCAGTTTATCACCGACAGGGGATTCACCCCTCCACTTT.

This clonotype came up many times. The rearrangement uses TRBV6-1 and TRBJ1-1; no clear D. Germline V gene sequence: CDR1 MNHNS, CDR2 SASEGT. V was pared by 2 bases and J by 6 bases, with 13 bases between. This CDR3 is built from 14 residues. CDR3 amino acids: CASSEREGQSEAFF. As DNA, the CDR3 is TGTGCCAGCAGTGAAAGAGAGGGCCAGTCTGAAGCTTTCTTT.

The rearrangement joins TRBV4-2 to TRBJ1-1, with D perhaps matching TRBD1 (6 bases). The CDR3 extends over 13 amino acids. Germline V gene data show CDR1 as LGHNA and CDR2 as YNFKEQ. V was trimmed by 2 bases and J by 11 bases, leaving 15 bases between them. This CDR3 reads CASSQTGFLDAFF. The CDR3, as DNA: TGTGCCAGCAGCCAAACAGGGTTTCTGGATGCTTTCTTT.

The table lists this clonotype with many counts. The rearrangement joins TRBV12-3 or TRBV12-4 to TRBJ1-3; 7 bases map to TRBD1. V trimming: 2 bases; J trimming: 0 bases; junction bases outside the gene matches: 7. The CDR3 runs 17 residues. This CDR3 reads CASSLTGVAFSGNTIYF. In nucleotides, the CDR3 is TGTGCCAGCAGTTTAACAGGGGTCGCCTTCTCTGGAAACACCATATATTTT.

This clonotype turned up a few times. The rearrangement links TRBV29-1 to TRBJ1-1; D is ambiguous. V was pared by 4 bases and J by 5 bases, with 17 bases between. Germline CDR1 and CDR2: SQVTM and ANQGSEA. The CDR3 has 14 amino acids. In nucleotides, the CDR3 is TGCAGCGTTGCAGCTTTATGGGCGGGAACTGAAGCTTTCTTT. It yields the protein CSVAALWAGTEAFF.